A selection of T cell receptor beta chains follows, all from one sample in a study of blood T cell repertoires in COVID-19. Using immunoSEQ multiplex PCR, the repertoire was profiled, and TCRdb retains in-frame clones only, with some absent. The data hold over 150,000 clones, with 80% to 85% observed a single time. What was sequenced was peripheral blood. These receptors were obtained from a man between 18 and 35 years old with active or convalescent COVID-19. Each CDR3 is given without its conserved first and last residue.

V,CDR3
TRBV7-9,ASSLVTSETFNEQF
TRBV7-2,ASSSSGTSVRSADTQY
TRBV3-1/TRBV3-2,ASSLPSGSQETQY
TRBV14,ASSQAGTGTNTIY
TRBV9,ASSVDAGGYEQY
TRBV6-1,ASSDMGTVRETQY
TRBV11-2,ASSSGQGPLLNTEAF
TRBV6-5,ASSYPGAYEQY
TRBV7-2,ASQGQGAFSNQPQH
TRBV4-3,ASSQDLGGSSYEQY
TRBV6-2/TRBV6-3,ASSYLKREGSFEQY
TRBV4-3,ASSQGGRTDTQY
TRBV7-9,ASSFGPGLAGGYEQF
TRBV6-6,ASSYGRGGETQY
TRBV19,ASSIRQGQETQY
TRBV4-2,ASSQGDRPSSYEQY
TRBV21-1,ASSKTGGPWETQY
TRBV6-1,ASSEGWTGGGSNQPQH
TRBV29-1,SVEDLTGLSNYGYT
TRBV19,ASSIGQVETQY
TRBV7-2,ASSLVGGISGNTIY
TRBV6-5,ASSYDRGRTEAF
TRBV7-9,ASSLPGLQDTQY
TRBV11-2,ASSLVAAGTGELF